This T cell receptor (beta chain) was obtained from a study of T cell responses to AZD1222 COVID-19 vaccine. For this clone: Its antigen is currently unknown.

The study's findings and limits: Seropositive at baseline were only five or six AZD1222 recipients. Most donors were white British and more were female, and clonal diversity was possibly underestimated.

The CDR3 runs 14 residues. Per the germline V gene, CDR1 is MNHEY and CDR2 is SVGEGT. Trimming shortened V by 3 bases and J by 9 bases, and 18 bases separated the two germline ends. Using immunoSEQ multiplex PCR, the repertoire was profiled, and TCRdb retains in-frame clones only, with some absent. The data hold roughly 100,000 clones, with approximately 89% observed a single time. The chain employs TRBV6-2 or TRBV6-3 and TRBJ2-7, with D possibly being TRBD2 (5 bases). The sequence derives from an adult who received the AZD1222 COVID-19 vaccine. The sequences come from peripheral blood, collected 28 days after the second AZD1222 dose. The CDR3 nucleotides read TGTGCCAGCAGTTATCTCCGGCACGAGGGTGTGCAGTACTTC. Amino acids: CASSYLRHEGVQYF.